This TCR beta chain derives from a study of shared clonotypes between healthy human individuals. Libraries were prepared by immunoSEQ multiplex PCR; TCRdb keeps only in-frame clonotypes and omits some of them. The data contain some 1,900,000 clones, 85% to 95% of them seen just once; the ten biggest clones take up 1.2%. Terminally differentiated effector memory CD45RA+ cells were excluded from the naive CD8 cells, which were CD45RO-negative and positively selected for CCR7. The CDR3 spans 14 residues. V was pared by 5 bases and J by 0 bases, with 9 bases between. Germline assignment: CDR1 PRHDT and CDR2 FYEKMQ (reference sequence).

This sequence was found in a man between 18 and 29 years old in good health. The sequenced material came from naive CD8+ T cells sorted from blood. The rearrangement uses TRBV13 and TRBJ2-3; D call uncertain. CDR3 sequence (DNA): TGTGCCAGCAGCGGCTACTCTAGCACAGATACGCAGTATTTT. Encoded protein: CASSGYSSTDTQYF. The full variable domain, completed using reference TRBV13 and TRBJ2-3, is AAGVIQSPRHLIKEKRETATLKCYPIPRHDTVYWYQQGPGQDPQFLISFYEKMQSDKGSIPDRFSAQQFSDYHSELNMSSLELGDSALYFCASSGYSSTDTQYFGPGTRLTVL.